This entry concerns a single TCR beta chain. Its antigen is still unknown. This sample stems from a study of healthy donors' naive CD4 and CD8 T cells. Study findings and constraints: Bias from naive T cell homeostatic proliferation was not addressed.

V was cut by 8 bases and J by 8 bases, with 16 bases left in between. The CDR3 has 12 amino acids. CDR1 and CDR2 (germline): SQVTM, ANQGSEA. Starting from around 470 ng of total RNA, TCR libraries were made with linear amplification. Source study methods: 86,000 or so TCR alpha transcripts were sequenced from 4 to 6 healthy donors. TCRdb re-called the reads with MiXCR, one entry per CDR3 protein. Clone size and V and J calls follow TCRdb, not the original study. The sample lists approximately 180,000 distinct CDR3 sequences; 65% to 75% were seen once. Naive T cells were sorted: CD4+CD8-CD45RO-CD45RA+ for CD4+, CD8+CD4-CD45RA+CD27bright for CD8+.

This chain uses TRBV29-1 with TRBJ2-1; a weak D match, TRBD1 (5 bases). The receptor was derived from a pool of human donors in good health; the sample pools cells from several healthy donors. The sequencing sample was made of naive CD4+ and CD8+ T cells sorted from blood, pooled from several donors. CDR3 in amino acids: CSTAVGVDEQFF. As DNA, the CDR3 is TGCAGCACCGCAGTAGGGGTCGATGAGCAGTTCTTC.